Given below is one T cell receptor beta chain in context. The clone's antigen remains unknown. Base qualities are not at hand, and no much larger clone is one base apart. The germline V gene specifies SGHAT as CDR1 and FQNNGV as CDR2. From cysteine to phenylalanine, the CDR3 is 13 amino acids long. Kept here is only the CDR3 DNA, which spans 39 bases and is read in frame from base 1. Cut back by 5 bases and 5 bases, the V and J ends lie 12 bases apart. This record comes from a study of blood T cell repertoires in COVID-19 (dated by TCRdb to 2019 to 2021). Describing the broader study: Collaborator samples came from the United States, Italy and Spain and covered acute and convalescent phases of COVID-19. The repertoires were released in a freely available public database meant as a resource for research on the immune response to SARS-CoV-2. A de-identified subject ID, COVID-19 status, age in years and sex were almost always included in the sample metadata. Where available, HLA class I and class II types were taken from metadata supplied by the sample provider and were not determined by assay-based typing. Samples came from the ongoing ImmuneRACE study (first 160 participants) plus 1,254 subjects from 6 global collaborators. Deeply sampled blood TCRbeta repertoires from subjects exposed to, actively infected with, or recovered from COVID-19 were included in the dataset. The prospective study material was composed of cDNA or gDNA derived from T cells, B-cell-depleted T cells, or PBMCs. Overall study outcomes, separate from this receptor: The amount of clinical and demographic metadata varied by source and participant and was provided uncurated.

TCRbeta CDR3 regions were amplified from genomic DNA using the immunoSEQ Assay, a bias-controlled multiplex PCR. The published analysis was carried out like this. The number of nucleated cells in each sample was estimated by amplification of reference gene primers within the assay. To quantify the absolute abundance of each unique TCRbeta CDR3 rearrangement, sequence reads were collapsed and filtered. Productive Simpson clonality was computed per sample as the square root of Simpson's diversity index over productive rearrangements. This immuneACCESS table, as held by TCRdb, lists in-frame sequences with V and J called but not all clones. Of the missing ones, under half trace to an unresolved V gene in checked studies; the others have no known cause. That table gives V, J and clone size, and the DNA gave D and trimming. Within this sample are 120,000 to 150,000 clones, with over 80% of them counted one time only. The ten largest clones add up to 8.5% to 9% of the sample.

One collaborating source in Seattle enrolled patients while the patients were actively infected and followed the patients over time throughout the course of disease. Whole blood was collected in K2EDTA tubes by collaborating institutions according to the institutions' own protocols. For TCRbeta analysis, collaborator samples were shipped as frozen whole blood, as isolated PBMCs, or as DNA extracted from either sample type. This sequence was found in a man aged 25-40 years with COVID-19, enrolled during active disease. Here the chain combines TRBV11-2 and TRBJ1-1; no D gene can be assigned with confidence. The material sequenced was peripheral blood. At the DNA level, the sequence is TGTGCCAGCAGCATCTCAGGAGGGACTGAAGCTTTCTTT. Translated, it reads CASSISGGTEAFF.